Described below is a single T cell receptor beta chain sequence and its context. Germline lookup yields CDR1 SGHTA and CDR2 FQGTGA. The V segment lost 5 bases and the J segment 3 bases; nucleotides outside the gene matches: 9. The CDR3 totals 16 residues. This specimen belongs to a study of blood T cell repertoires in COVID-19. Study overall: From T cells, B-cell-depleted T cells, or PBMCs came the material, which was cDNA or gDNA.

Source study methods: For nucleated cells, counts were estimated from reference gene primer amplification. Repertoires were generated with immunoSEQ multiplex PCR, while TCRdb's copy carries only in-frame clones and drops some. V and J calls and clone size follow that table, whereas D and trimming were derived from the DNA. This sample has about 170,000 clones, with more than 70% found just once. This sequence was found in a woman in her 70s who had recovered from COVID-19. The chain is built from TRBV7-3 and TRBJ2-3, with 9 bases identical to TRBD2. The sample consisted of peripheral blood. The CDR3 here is CASSLYSGSGTDTQYF. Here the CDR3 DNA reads TGTGCCAGCAGCCTCTATAGCGGGAGTGGGACAGATACGCAGTATTTT.